A selection of T cell receptor beta chains follows, all from one sample in a study of shared clonotypes between healthy human individuals. This table comes from immunoSEQ multiplex PCR, and its TCRdb copy is limited to in-frame clones, with some not included. The sample contains roughly 2.4 million clones, roughly 95% of which appear only once. The sequenced sample consisted of naive CD4+ T cells sorted from blood. These receptors came from a man aged 18 to 29 in good health. Each CDR3 is given with its conserved first and last residue. D genes are given only for firm matches. Clone size, where shown, is once, few, many, or a class for clones that have expanded.

>NA|TRBJ2-2|NA|TRBV30
CAWSFNRVRSTGELFF
TGTGCCTGGAGTTTTAACAGGGTTCGGTCCACCGGGGAGCTGTTTTTT
>NA|TRBJ2-1|NA|TRBV7-8
CASSQSPSGEQFF
TGTGCCAGCAGCCAGTCCCCCAGCGGTGAGCAGTTCTTC
>few|TRBJ2-1|TRBD1|TRBV18
CASSPPGQGSYNEQFF
TGTGCCAGCTCACCACCGGGACAGGGGTCCTACAATGAGCAGTTCTTC
>NA|TRBJ2-3|NA|TRBV11-2
CASSLGDYRDTQYF
TGTGCCAGCAGCTTAGGAGACTATCGAGATACGCAGTATTTT
>NA|TRBJ2-7|NA|TRBV6-1
CASVNYRESAYEQYF
TGTGCCAGCGTAAACTACAGGGAAAGCGCCTACGAGCAGTACTTC
>NA|TRBJ2-7|NA|TRBV7-2
CASSYPGLTNSYEQYF
TGTGCCAGCAGCTACCCGGGACTCACGAACTCCTACGAGCAGTACTTC
>NA|TRBJ2-5|TRBD1|TRBV11-2
CASSFTGGYETQYF
TGTGCCAGCAGCTTCACAGGGGGCTATGAGACCCAGTACTTC
>once|TRBJ2-2|NA|TRBV6-4
CASPRVYANTGELFF
TGTGCCTCCCCGCGGGTCTACGCGAACACCGGGGAGCTGTTTTTT
>NA|TRBJ1-4|TRBD1|TRBV9
CASSATDRKEKLFF
TGTGCCAGCAGCGCAACGGACAGGAAAGAAAAACTGTTTTTT
>once|TRBJ2-2|TRBD1|TRBV5-6
CASSGGPGQGTGELFF
TGTGCCAGCAGCGGGGGACCGGGACAGGGGACCGGGGAGCTGTTTTTT
>NA|TRBJ2-7|NA|TRBV21-1
CASSKRGDRVCEQYF
TGTGCCAGCAGCAAACGAGGTGACAGGGTATGCGAGCAGTACTTC
>NA|TRBJ1-5|TRBD1|TRBV6-5
CASSYSRGYEPQHF
TGTGCCAGCAGTTACTCCAGGGGGTACGAGCCCCAGCATTTT
>NA|TRBJ2-3|NA|TRBV28
CASSLWQGSTDTQYF
TGTGCCAGCAGTTTATGGCAGGGAAGCACAGATACGCAGTATTTT
>NA|TRBJ2-7|NA|TRBV5-1
CASNLGGEQYF
TGCGCCAGCAACCTAGGAGGTGAGCAGTACTTC
>NA|TRBJ2-3|NA|TRBV7-9
CASSWRADTQYF
TGTGCCAGCAGCTGGAGGGCAGATACGCAGTATTTT
>few|TRBJ2-2|NA|TRBV30
CAWSAGTGELFF
TGTGCCTGGAGTGCGGGCACCGGGGAGCTGTTTTTT
>NA|TRBJ2-1|TRBD2|TRBV5-1
CASRTGTSGHIEQFF
TGCGCCAGCCGAACCGGGACTAGCGGGCACATTGAGCAGTTCTTC
>NA|TRBJ1-2|TRBD1|TRBV30
CAWSPGTGNGYTF
TGTGCCTGGTCCCCCGGGACAGGGAATGGCTACACCTTC
>NA|TRBJ2-3|TRBD2|TRBV11-2
CASSLLPAGGDTQYF
TGTGCCAGCAGCCTCCTCCCGGCGGGAGGAGATACGCAGTATTTT
>NA|TRBJ2-1|NA|TRBV11-2
CASSLVIGTNYNEQFF
TGTGCCAGCAGCTTAGTGATAGGCACTAACTACAATGAGCAGTTCTTC